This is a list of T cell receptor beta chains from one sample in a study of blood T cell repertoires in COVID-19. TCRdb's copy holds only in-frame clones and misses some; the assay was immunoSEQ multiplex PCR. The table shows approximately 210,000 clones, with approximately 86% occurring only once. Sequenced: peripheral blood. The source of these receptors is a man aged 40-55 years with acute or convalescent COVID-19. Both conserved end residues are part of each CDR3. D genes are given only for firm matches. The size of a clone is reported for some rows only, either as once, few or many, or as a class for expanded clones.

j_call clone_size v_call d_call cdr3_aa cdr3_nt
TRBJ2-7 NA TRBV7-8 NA CASSLMRGGEQYF TGTGCCAGCAGTTTGATGCGAGGGGGAGAGCAGTACTTC
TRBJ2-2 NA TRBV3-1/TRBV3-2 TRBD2 CASSQDRGRVTGELFF TGTGCCAGCAGCCAAGATCGCGGGAGGGTAACCGGGGAGCTGTTTTTT
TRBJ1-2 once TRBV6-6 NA CASRRGGRQDGYTF TGTGCCAGCAGAAGGGGCGGTCGCCAAGATGGCTACACCTTC
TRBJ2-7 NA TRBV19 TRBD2 CASRATSGSRYEQYF TGTGCCAGCCGAGCGACTAGCGGGAGCCGATACGAGCAGTACTTC
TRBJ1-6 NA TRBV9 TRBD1 CASSDGQGASPLHF TGTGCCAGCAGCGATGGGCAGGGGGCTTCACCCCTCCACTTT
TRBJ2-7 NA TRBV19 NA CASSLGLDLGYEQYF TGTGCCAGTAGTCTAGGACTGGACTTGGGGTACGAGCAGTACTTC
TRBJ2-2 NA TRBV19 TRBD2 CASSIPRIAGVTGELFF TGTGCCAGTAGTATCCCGAGGATAGCGGGGGTCACCGGGGAGCTGTTTTTT
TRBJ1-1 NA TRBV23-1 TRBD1 CASSQSTGGNTEAFF TGCGCCAGCAGTCAGTCGACAGGGGGCAACACTGAAGCTTTCTTT
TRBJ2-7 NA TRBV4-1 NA CASSQEQAGIVYEQYF TGCGCCAGCAGCCAAGAACAGGCCGGAATTGTCTACGAGCAGTACTTC
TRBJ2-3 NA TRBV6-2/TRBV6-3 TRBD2 CASSYPPLAGGTDTQYF TGTGCCAGCAGTTACCCCCCCCTAGCGGGGGGCACAGATACGCAGTATTTT
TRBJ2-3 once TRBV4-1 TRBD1 CASSTRTGGPDTQYF TGCGCCAGCAGCACCCGGACAGGGGGCCCAGATACGCAGTATTTT
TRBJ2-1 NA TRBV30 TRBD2 CAWRELAGGFDEQFF TGTGCCTGGAGGGAGCTAGCGGGAGGGTTTGATGAGCAGTTCTTC
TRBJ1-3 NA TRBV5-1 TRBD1 CASSLEGQGGGNTIYF TGCGCCAGCAGCTTGGAAGGACAGGGCGGAGGAAACACCATATATTTT
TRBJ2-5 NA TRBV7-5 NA CARSPVGRVETQYF TGTGCCAGAAGCCCGGTGGGCAGGGTGGAGACCCAGTACTTC
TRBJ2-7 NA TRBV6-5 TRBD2 CASSYSAGDHSYEQYF TGTGCCAGCAGTTACTCGGCGGGGGACCACAGTTACGAGCAGTACTTC
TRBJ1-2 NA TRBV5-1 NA CASSPESLGNYGYTF TGCGCCAGCAGCCCCGAAAGCTTGGGCAACTATGGCTACACCTTC
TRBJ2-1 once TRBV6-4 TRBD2 CASSDGRAYEQFF TGTGCCAGCAGTGACGGGAGGGCCTATGAGCAGTTCTTC
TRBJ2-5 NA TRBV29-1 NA CSVVVGAEETQYF TGCAGCGTTGTAGTGGGGGCCGAAGAGACCCAGTACTTC
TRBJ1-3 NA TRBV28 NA CASSLSPNRDSGNTIYF TGTGCCAGCAGTTTATCCCCCAACAGGGACTCTGGAAACACCATATATTTT
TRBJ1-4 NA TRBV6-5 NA CASSTIRGEKLFF TGTGCCAGCAGTACGATACGGGGTGAAAAACTGTTTTTT
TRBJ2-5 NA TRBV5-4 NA CASSFGFLVGEGETQYF TGTGCCAGCAGTTTCGGCTTTTTGGTGGGAGAGGGAGAGACCCAGTACTTC
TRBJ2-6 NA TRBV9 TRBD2 CASSVSGGMSGANVLTF TGTGCCAGCAGCGTTAGCGGGGGGATGTCTGGGGCCAACGTCCTGACTTTC